The entry that follows covers one T cell receptor beta chain sequence. Profiling relied on immunoSEQ multiplex PCR, and the TCRdb table lists in-frame clones only, not all of them. The sample carries 100,000 to 150,000 clones, around 86% recorded once. The sample originates from a study of cytomegalovirus exposure and HLA in healthy donors. The sequenced sample was PBMCs. This TCR was sampled from a woman aged 18-35 years in good health and CMV-seronegative.

The CDR3 DNA is TGTGCCAGCAGTTACTCGAGAGGGCTGGGGGCATATGAGCAGTTCTTC. Amino acids: CASSYSRGLGAYEQFF. V and J are TRBV6-5 and TRBJ2-1, with TRBD1 as a possible D gene (6 bases). This CDR3 is built from 16 residues. The germline V and J ends were trimmed by 0 bases and 8 bases, with 17 bases remaining between them. Germline V gives CDR1 MNHEY, CDR2 SVGAGI.